This TCR beta chain emerged from a study of blood T cell repertoires in COVID-19. TCRdb keeps only in-frame clones here, not all; method: immunoSEQ multiplex PCR. The sample carries tens of thousands of clones, around 90% recorded once. Trimming at V came to 5 bases and at J to 0 bases, leaving 7 bases not matched to a gene. The CDR3 has 16 residues. The germline gives CDR1 KGHDR, CDR2 SFDVKD. This chain links TRBV24-1 with TRBJ2-3, with TRBD1 matching over 7 bases. Sequencing input: peripheral blood. The TCR sequence derives from a woman aged 80 or over with active or convalescent COVID-19. Here the CDR3 reads CATSGGQASSTDTQYF. The DNA of the CDR3 is TGTGCCACCAGTGGTGGACAGGCATCTAGCACAGATACGCAGTATTTT.